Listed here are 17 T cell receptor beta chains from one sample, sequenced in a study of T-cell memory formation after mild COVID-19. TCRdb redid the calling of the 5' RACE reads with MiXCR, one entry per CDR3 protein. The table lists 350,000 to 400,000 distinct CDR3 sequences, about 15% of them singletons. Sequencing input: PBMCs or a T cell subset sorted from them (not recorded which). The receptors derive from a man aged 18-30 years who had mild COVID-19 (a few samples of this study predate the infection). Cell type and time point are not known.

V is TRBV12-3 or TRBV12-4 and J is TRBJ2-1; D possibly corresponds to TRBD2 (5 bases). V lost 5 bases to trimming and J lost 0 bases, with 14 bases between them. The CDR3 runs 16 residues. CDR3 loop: CASSGESGLSYNEQFF. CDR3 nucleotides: TGTGCCAGCAGTGGCGAAAGCGGACTCTCCTACAATGAGCAGTTCTTC.

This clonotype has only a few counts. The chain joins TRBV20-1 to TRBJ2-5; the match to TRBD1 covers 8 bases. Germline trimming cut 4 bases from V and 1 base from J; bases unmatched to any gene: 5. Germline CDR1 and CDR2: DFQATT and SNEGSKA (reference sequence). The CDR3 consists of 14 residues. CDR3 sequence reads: CSATRTGLQETQYF. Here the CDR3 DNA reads TGCAGTGCTACCCGGACAGGGCTCCAAGAGACCCAGTACTTC.

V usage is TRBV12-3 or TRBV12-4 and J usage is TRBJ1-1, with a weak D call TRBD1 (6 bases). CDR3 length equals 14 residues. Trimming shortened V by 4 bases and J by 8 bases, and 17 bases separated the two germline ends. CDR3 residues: CASSSPGGAREAFF. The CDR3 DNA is TGTGCCAGCAGTTCCCCGGGGGGGGCGAGGGAAGCTTTCTTT.

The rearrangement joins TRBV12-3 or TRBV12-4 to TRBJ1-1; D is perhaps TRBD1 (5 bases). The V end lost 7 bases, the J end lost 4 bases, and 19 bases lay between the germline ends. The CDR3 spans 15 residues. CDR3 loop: CASTLGWGIGTEAFF. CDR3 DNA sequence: TGTGCCAGCACCTTAGGGTGGGGGATCGGCACTGAAGCTTTCTTT.

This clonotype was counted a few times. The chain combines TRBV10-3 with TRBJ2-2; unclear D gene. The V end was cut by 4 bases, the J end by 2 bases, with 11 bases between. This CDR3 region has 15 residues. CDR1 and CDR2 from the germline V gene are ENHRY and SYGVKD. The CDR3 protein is CAISVETANTGELFF. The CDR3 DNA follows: TGTGCCATCAGTGTTGAGACGGCCAACACCGGGGAGCTGTTTTTT.

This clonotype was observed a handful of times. In nucleotides, the CDR3 is TGTGCCAGCAGCTATAGCGGGGGGGCGGGGGAGCAGTACTTC. Translated: CASSYSGGAGEQYF. This rearrangement joins TRBV6-5 to TRBJ2-7, with 11 positions matching TRBD2. J lost 7 bases, V lost 6 bases, and 8 bases had no gene match. This CDR3 spans 14 amino acids. The germline gives CDR1 MNHEY, CDR2 SVGAGI.

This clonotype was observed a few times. The CDR3 loop reads CASSASGSETQYF. The CDR3, as DNA: TGTGCCAGCAGCGCGTCGGGCTCGGAGACCCAGTACTTC. The V call is TRBV7-3, the J call TRBJ2-5; D is unclear. Trimming shortened V by 5 bases and J by 5 bases, and 12 bases separated the two germline ends. This CDR3 region has 13 residues. CDR1 and CDR2 from the germline V gene are SGHTA and FQGTGA.

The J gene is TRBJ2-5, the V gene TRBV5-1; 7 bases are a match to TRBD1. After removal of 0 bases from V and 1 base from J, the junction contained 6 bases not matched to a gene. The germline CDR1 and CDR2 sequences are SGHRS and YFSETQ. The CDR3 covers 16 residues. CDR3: CASSLGQGWGQETQYF. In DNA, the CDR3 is TGCGCCAGCAGCTTGGGACAGGGTTGGGGCCAAGAGACCCAGTACTTC.

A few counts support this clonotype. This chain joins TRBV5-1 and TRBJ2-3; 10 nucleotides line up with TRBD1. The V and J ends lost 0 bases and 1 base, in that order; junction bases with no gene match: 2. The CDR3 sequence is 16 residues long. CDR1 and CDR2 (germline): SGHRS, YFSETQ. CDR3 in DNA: TGCGCCAGCAGCTTGGCAGGACAGGGGGGCACAGATACGCAGTATTTT. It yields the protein CASSLAGQGGTDTQYF. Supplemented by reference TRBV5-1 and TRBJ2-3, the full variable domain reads KAGVTQTPRYLIKTRGQQVTLSCSPISGHRSVSWYQQTPGQGLQFLFEYFSETQRNKGNFPGRFSGRQFSNSRSEMNVSTLELGDSALYLCASSLAGQGGTDTQYFGPGTRLTVL.

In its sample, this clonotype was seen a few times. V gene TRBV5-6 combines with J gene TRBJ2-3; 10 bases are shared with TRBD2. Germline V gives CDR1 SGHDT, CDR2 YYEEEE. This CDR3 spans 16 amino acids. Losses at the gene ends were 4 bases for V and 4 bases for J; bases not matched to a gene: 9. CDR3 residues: CASSPRFSGGPDTQYF. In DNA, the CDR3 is TGTGCCAGCAGCCCCCGGTTTAGCGGGGGGCCAGATACGCAGTATTTT.

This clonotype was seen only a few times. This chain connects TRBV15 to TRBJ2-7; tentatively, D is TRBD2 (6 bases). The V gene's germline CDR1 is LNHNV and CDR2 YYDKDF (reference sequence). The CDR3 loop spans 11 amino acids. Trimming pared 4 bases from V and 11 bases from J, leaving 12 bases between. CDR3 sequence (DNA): TGTGCCACCAGCACCTGGACGGGGGAGTACGTC. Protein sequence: CATSTWTGEYV.

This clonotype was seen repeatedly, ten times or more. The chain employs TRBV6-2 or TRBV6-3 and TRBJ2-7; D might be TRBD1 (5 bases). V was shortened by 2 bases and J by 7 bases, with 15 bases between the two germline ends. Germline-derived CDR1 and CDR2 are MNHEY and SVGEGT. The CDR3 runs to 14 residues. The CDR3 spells CASSYGPGRWEQYV. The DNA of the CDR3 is TGTGCCAGCAGTTACGGGCCAGGGCGATGGGAGCAGTACGTC.

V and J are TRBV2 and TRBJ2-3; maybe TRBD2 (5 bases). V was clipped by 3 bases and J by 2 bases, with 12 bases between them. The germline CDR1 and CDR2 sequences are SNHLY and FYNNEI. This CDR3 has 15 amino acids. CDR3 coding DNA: TGTGCCAGCAGTGATCTAGCTATATCCACAGATACGCAGTATTTT. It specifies CASSDLAISTDTQYF.

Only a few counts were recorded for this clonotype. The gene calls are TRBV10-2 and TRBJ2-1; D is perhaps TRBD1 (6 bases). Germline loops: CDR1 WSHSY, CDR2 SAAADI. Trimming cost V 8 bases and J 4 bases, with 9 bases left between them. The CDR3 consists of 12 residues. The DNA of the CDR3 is TGCGCCAGCGAACAGGGTTACAATGAGCAGTTCTTC. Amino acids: CASEQGYNEQFF.

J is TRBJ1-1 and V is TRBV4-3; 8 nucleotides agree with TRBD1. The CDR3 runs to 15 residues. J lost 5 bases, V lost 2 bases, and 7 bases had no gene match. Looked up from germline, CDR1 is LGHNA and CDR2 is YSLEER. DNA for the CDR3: TGCGCCAGCAGCCAACCTAGACAGGGGAAGACTGAAGCTTTCTTT. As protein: CASSQPRQGKTEAFF.

The CDR3 loop reads CASSAQGDLATDTQYF. The CDR3 DNA is TGTGCCAGCAGCGCCCAGGGAGATCTAGCAACAGATACGCAGTATTTT. The V and J genes are TRBV9 and TRBJ2-3; D may be TRBD1 or TRBD2 (5 bases each). CDR3 length: 16 amino acids. CDR1 is SGDLS, CDR2 YYNGEE, per germline. V lost 3 bases to trimming and J lost 3 bases, with 17 bases between them.

The CDR3: CASSSSDRGPSGYTF. In nucleotides, the CDR3 is TGTGCCAGCAGCTCCAGCGACAGGGGGCCTAGTGGCTACACCTTC. The chain has TRBV7-9 and TRBJ1-2; 10 nucleotides match TRBD1. The V segment lost 4 bases and the J segment 7 bases; nucleotides outside the gene matches: 9. The CDR3 has 15 residues. In germline, CDR1 is SEHNR, CDR2 FQNEAQ (reference sequence).